This is a list of T cell receptor beta chains from one sample in a study of regulatory T cells in long-lasting Graves disease. One entry per CDR3 protein, called by TCRdb with MiXCR from the multiplex PCR reads. The sample lists fewer than 650,000 distinct CDR3 sequences; under 20% were seen once. The same specimen was also included in a second study, on T cells in Graves' hyperthyroidism and ophthalmopathy.

The sequencing used peripheral blood mononuclear cells (PBMCs), collected at new diagnosis, from a patient treated with antithyroid drugs. The receptors shown here come from a woman younger than 45 with Graves disease. CDR3s include the opening cysteine and the closing phenylalanine or tryptophan. The D gene is left open where the match is weak. The listing skips clone size in some rows; elsewhere it reads once, few, many or a size class.

v_gene	abundance	d_gene	j_gene	CDR3aa	CDR3nt
TRBV2	NA	NA	TRBJ1-4	CASSEGTDPEQLFF	TGTGCCAGCAGTGAAGGGACAGACCCGGAGCAACTGTTTTTT
TRBV7-9	many	NA	TRBJ2-5	CASSPSVEAQYF	TGTGCCAGCAGCCCATCTGTCGAGGCCCAGTACTTC
TRBV25-1	NA	NA	TRBJ1-2	CATWSSVISYTF	TGTGCCACCTGGTCGTCAGTTATAAGCTACACCTTC
TRBV30	NA	TRBD2	TRBJ2-2	CAWSGGLAGVAGELFF	TGTGCCTGGAGTGGGGGGCTAGCGGGAGTGGCCGGGGAGCTGTTTTTT
TRBV28	NA	NA	TRBJ2-2	CASSFTLAGGELFF	TGTGCCAGCAGTTTCACCCTAGCCGGCGGGGAGCTGTTTTTT
TRBV20-1	few	NA	TRBJ1-5	CSARDMGGSNQPQHF	TGCAGTGCTAGAGATATGGGTGGGAGCAATCAGCCCCAGCATTTT
TRBV6-2/TRBV6-3	NA	NA	TRBJ2-3	CPSTRNTQYF	TGTCCCAGCACTCGGAATACGCAGTATTTT
TRBV6-2/TRBV6-3	few	NA	TRBJ2-1	CASSYEGGSYNEQFF	TGTGCCAGCAGTTACGAGGGGGGCTCCTACAATGAGCAGTTCTTC
TRBV3-1	NA	NA	TRBJ1-3	CASSPPGQTGNTIYF	TGTGCCAGCAGCCCCCCGGGACAAACTGGAAACACCATATATTTT
TRBV5-8	NA	NA	TRBJ2-1	CASSALATDSYNEQFF	TGTGCCAGCAGCGCTCTAGCGACCGACTCCTACAATGAGCAGTTCTTC
TRBV6-1	few	NA	TRBJ1-4	CASRSRTATNEKLFF	TGTGCCAGCAGATCCCGGACGGCAACTAATGAAAAACTGTTTTTT
TRBV4-1	NA	NA	TRBJ1-1	CASSQGGTAEAFF	TGCGCCAGCAGCCAAGGGGGGACCGCTGAAGCTTTCTTT
TRBV5-4	few	TRBD2	TRBJ2-3	CASSFGRADTQYF	TGTGCCAGCAGCTTCGGGAGGGCAGATACGCAGTATTTT
TRBV5-1	NA	TRBD1	TRBJ1-4	CASSAPGQGAPATNEKLFF	TGCGCCAGCAGCGCACCCGGGCAGGGGGCCCCTGCAACTAATGAAAAACTGTTTTTT
TRBV27	NA	NA	TRBJ1-1	CASSSTGPANTEAFF	TGTGCCAGCAGTTCGACAGGTCCCGCGAACACTGAAGCTTTCTTT
TRBV19	many	TRBD2	TRBJ2-2	CATGTSRTGELFF	TGTGCCACCGGGACTAGCAGGACCGGGGAGCTGTTTTTT
TRBV28	few	NA	TRBJ1-1	CASSLQGSATEAFF	TGTGCCAGCAGTTTACAGGGGTCAGCCACTGAAGCTTTCTTT
TRBV6-2/TRBV6-3	many	NA	TRBJ1-6	CASSGRDTWTPLHF	TGTGCCAGCAGTGGCCGGGACACCTGGACACCCCTCCACTTT
TRBV6-9	few	NA	TRBJ2-1	CASSYSFGKDEQFF	TGTGCCAGCAGTTACAGTTTCGGGAAGGATGAGCAGTTCTTC
TRBV7-2	few	NA	TRBJ2-1	CASSLAQGRVGNEQFF	TGTGCCAGCAGCTTAGCCCAGGGGCGAGTGGGTAATGAGCAGTTCTTC
TRBV20-1	NA	TRBD2	TRBJ2-4	CSALKIAGIAKNIQYF	TGCAGTGCCCTAAAGATAGCGGGGATAGCCAAAAACATTCAGTACTTC
TRBV5-5	many	NA	TRBJ1-6	CASSLANAGVGSPLHF	TGTGCCAGCAGCTTGGCCAATGCGGGGGTCGGATCACCCCTCCACTTT
TRBV5-1	NA	NA	TRBJ1-2	CASSLGQEDYGYTF	TGCGCCAGCAGCTTGGGGCAAGAAGACTATGGCTACACCTTC
TRBV28	many	NA	TRBJ2-7	CASGSYGYEQYF	TGTGCCTCGGGGTCCTACGGCTACGAGCAGTACTTC
TRBV20-1	few	TRBD1	TRBJ1-2	CSRGTGGNYGYTF	TGCAGTCGGGGGACAGGCGGGAACTATGGCTACACCTTC
TRBV11-3	once	TRBD2	TRBJ2-1	CASSFRTSPDDEQFF	TGTGCCAGCAGCTTTAGGACTAGTCCCGACGATGAGCAGTTCTTC
TRBV6-1	NA	NA	TRBJ2-5	CASSESTDLETQYF	TGTGCCAGCAGTGAAAGTACGGATTTGGAGACCCAGTACTTC
TRBV30	many	TRBD1	TRBJ2-7	CAWSKSGQGAYEQYF	TGTGCCTGGAGTAAAAGTGGACAGGGGGCCTACGAGCAGTACTTC
TRBV5-1	many	TRBD1	TRBJ1-4	CASSWGTVSNEKLFF	TGCGCCAGCAGCTGGGGGACAGTCTCGAATGAAAAACTGTTTTTT
TRBV27	few	NA	TRBJ2-1	CASSLSSGERAYNEQFF	TGTGCCAGCAGTTTATCGAGTGGGGAAAGGGCCTACAATGAGCAGTTCTTC
TRBV29-1	NA	NA	TRBJ1-3	CSVVGGGNTIYF	TGCAGCGTTGTTGGGGGGGGAAACACCATATATTTT
TRBV20-1	NA	NA	TRBJ2-1	CSAKVDPLSLTRSPYNEQFF	TGCAGTGCTAAAGTCGACCCCCTCTCCCTTACGAGGAGTCCCTACAATGAGCAGTTCTTC
TRBV2	NA	TRBD1	TRBJ1-1	CASRAWDRWAEAFF	TGTGCCAGCAGAGCCTGGGACAGGTGGGCTGAAGCTTTCTTT
TRBV3-1	many	NA	TRBJ1-1	CASSQGAFTEAFF	TGTGCCAGCAGCCAAGGGGCATTTACTGAAGCTTTCTTT
TRBV7-9	NA	NA	TRBJ1-1	CSSSLSRMNTEAFF	TGTTCCAGCAGCTTATCTCGGATGAACACTGAAGCTTTCTTT
TRBV2	many	NA	TRBJ2-3	CASTMPPDTQYF	TGTGCCAGCACCATGCCCCCTGATACGCAGTATTTT
TRBV15	few	NA	TRBJ1-3	CATSRDQGTGNTIYF	TGTGCCACCAGCAGAGATCAGGGGACTGGAAACACCATATATTTT
TRBV19	few	NA	TRBJ2-7	CASGGSYYEQYF	TGTGCCAGTGGGGGATCCTACTACGAGCAGTACTTC
TRBV6-1	many	NA	TRBJ1-5	CASRADSSNQPQHF	TGTGCCAGCAGAGCGGACAGTTCCAATCAGCCCCAGCATTTT
TRBV2	many	NA	TRBJ2-5	CASGDEAGTQYF	TGTGCCAGCGGTGACGAGGCGGGGACCCAGTACTTC
TRBV20-1	few	TRBD2	TRBJ2-1	CSASGLAGDDEQFF	TGCAGTGCTTCGGGACTAGCGGGAGATGATGAGCAGTTCTTC
TRBV6-2/TRBV6-3	NA	NA	TRBJ1-5	CASSEYHSLSNQPQHF	TGTGCCAGCAGTGAATACCACTCGCTTAGCAATCAGCCCCAGCATTTT
TRBV4-1	NA	NA	TRBJ1-3	CASSQPSTSGNTIYF	TGCGCCAGCAGCCAACCAAGTACCTCTGGAAACACCATATATTTT
TRBV27	many	NA	TRBJ2-7	CASSLIGGRSYEQYF	TGTGCCAGCAGCCTCATTGGGGGAAGGAGCTACGAGCAGTACTTC
TRBV28	few	NA	TRBJ1-6	CASRGVGTAPWNSPLHF	TGTGCCAGCAGGGGGGTGGGGACCGCCCCCTGGAATTCACCCCTCCACTTT
TRBV27	many	NA	TRBJ1-5	CASSFGQYQPQHF	TGTGCCAGCAGTTTCGGACAGTATCAGCCCCAGCATTTT
TRBV19	many	NA	TRBJ1-1	CASSNQRNTEAFF	TGTGCCAGTAGTAATCAGAGGAACACTGAAGCTTTCTTT
TRBV6-5	many	NA	TRBJ2-2	CASSYLRPQGTGELFF	TGTGCCAGCAGTTACTTGCGTCCACAGGGCACCGGGGAGCTGTTTTTT
TRBV7-2	few	NA	TRBJ1-1	CASSLYQGRGPNTEAFF	TGTGCCAGCAGCTTATACCAGGGACGGGGTCCGAACACTGAAGCTTTCTTT
TRBV10-3	NA	NA	TRBJ2-1	CAISLSEAEGDEQFF	TGTGCCATCAGTCTGTCTGAGGCCGAAGGGGATGAGCAGTTCTTC
TRBV10-2	many	NA	TRBJ1-3	CASSPGTTGNTIYF	TGTGCCAGCAGTCCAGGGACGACGGGAAACACCATATATTTT
TRBV3-1	few	NA	TRBJ1-5	CASSQVAGLDQPQHF	TGTGCCAGCAGCCAAGTTGCAGGGCTGGATCAGCCCCAGCATTTT
TRBV27	NA	NA	TRBJ2-7	CASSNPPGYEQYF	TGTGCCAGCTCTAACCCTCCGGGGTACGAGCAGTACTTC
TRBV5-6	many	NA	TRBJ1-4	CASSLNRASEKLFF	TGTGCCAGCAGCTTGAACAGGGCGAGTGAAAAACTGTTTTTT
TRBV28	many	NA	TRBJ1-5	CASSLFLGQPQHF	TGTGCCAGCAGTTTATTCTTAGGTCAGCCCCAGCATTTT
TRBV7-2	many	NA	TRBJ2-1	CASSLGGGAEQFF	TGTGCCAGCAGCTTAGGTGGAGGGGCTGAGCAGTTCTTC
TRBV27	many	TRBD2	TRBJ2-7	CASSLFFTRLAGSSYEQYF	TGTGCCAGCAGTTTATTTTTCACGAGACTAGCGGGTTCCTCCTACGAGCAGTACTTC
TRBV27	NA	NA	TRBJ2-1	CASSLGPGVSSYNEQFF	TGTGCCAGCAGTTTAGGGCCTGGCGTCAGCTCCTACAATGAGCAGTTCTTC
TRBV28	many	NA	TRBJ1-1	CASSLPHSTEAFF	TGTGCCAGCAGTTTACCTCATAGCACTGAAGCTTTCTTT